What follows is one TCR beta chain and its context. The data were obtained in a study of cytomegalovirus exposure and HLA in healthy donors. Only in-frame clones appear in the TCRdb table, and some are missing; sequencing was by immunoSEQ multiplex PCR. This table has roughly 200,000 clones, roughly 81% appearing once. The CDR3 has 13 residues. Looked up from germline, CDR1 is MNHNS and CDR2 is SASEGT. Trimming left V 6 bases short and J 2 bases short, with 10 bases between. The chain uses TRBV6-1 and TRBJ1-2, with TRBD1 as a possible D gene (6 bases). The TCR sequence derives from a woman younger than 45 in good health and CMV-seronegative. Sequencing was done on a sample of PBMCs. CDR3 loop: CASSMDSNYGYTF. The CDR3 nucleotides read TGTGCCAGCAGCATGGACAGCAACTATGGCTACACCTTC.